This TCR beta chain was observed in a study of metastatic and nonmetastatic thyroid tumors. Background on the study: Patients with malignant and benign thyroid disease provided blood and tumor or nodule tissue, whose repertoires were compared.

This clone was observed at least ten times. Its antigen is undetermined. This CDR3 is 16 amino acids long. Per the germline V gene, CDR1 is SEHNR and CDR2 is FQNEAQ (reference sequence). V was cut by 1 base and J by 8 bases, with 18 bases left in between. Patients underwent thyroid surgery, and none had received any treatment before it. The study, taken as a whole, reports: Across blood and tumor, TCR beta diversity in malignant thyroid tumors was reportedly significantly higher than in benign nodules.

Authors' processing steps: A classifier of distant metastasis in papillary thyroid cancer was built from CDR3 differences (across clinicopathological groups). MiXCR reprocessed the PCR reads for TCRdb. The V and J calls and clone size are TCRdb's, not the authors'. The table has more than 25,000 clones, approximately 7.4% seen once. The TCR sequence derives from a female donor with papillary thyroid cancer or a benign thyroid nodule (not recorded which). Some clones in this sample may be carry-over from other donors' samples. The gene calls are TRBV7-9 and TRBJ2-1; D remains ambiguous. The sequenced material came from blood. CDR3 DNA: TGTGCCAGCAGCTTAGGGTGGAGCGAAGGGCTGGATGAGCAGTTCTTC. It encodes CASSLGWSEGLDEQFF.